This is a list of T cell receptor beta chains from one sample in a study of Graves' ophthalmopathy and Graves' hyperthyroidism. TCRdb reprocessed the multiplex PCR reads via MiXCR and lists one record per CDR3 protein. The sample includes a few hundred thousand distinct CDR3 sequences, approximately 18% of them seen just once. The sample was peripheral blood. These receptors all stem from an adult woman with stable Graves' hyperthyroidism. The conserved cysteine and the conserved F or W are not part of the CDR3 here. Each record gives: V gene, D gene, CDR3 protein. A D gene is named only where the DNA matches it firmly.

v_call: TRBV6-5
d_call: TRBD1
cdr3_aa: ASSYAGTADGTQY

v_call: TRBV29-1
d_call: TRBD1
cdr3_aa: SVYDRGRPYEQY

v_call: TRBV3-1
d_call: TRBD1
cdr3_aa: ASSPRDRPNYGYT

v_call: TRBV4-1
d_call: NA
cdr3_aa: ASSEGWGYEQY

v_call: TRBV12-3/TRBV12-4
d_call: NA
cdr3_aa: ASSPLARTEAF

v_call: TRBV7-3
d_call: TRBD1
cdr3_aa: ASSLTWSGTGGTYEQY

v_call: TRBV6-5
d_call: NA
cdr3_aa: ASIIGFDQPQH

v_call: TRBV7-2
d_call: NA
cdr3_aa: ASSLSGMNTEAF

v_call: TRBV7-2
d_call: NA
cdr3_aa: ASSTRDFLGLPAKNIQY

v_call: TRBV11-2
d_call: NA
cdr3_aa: ASSLVGGAQH

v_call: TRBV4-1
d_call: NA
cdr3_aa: ASSQGRGAVRETQY

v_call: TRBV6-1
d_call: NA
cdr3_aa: ASSGPNNQPQH

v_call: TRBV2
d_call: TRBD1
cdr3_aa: ARRGTGGAKGEAF

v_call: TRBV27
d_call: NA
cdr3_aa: ASSLFGTLIYEQY

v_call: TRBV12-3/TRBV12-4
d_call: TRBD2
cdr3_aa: GGASGRETQY

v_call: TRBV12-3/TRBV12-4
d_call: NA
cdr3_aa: ASSPRQPQETQY

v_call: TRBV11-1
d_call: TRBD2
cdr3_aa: ASSTRLAANTGELF

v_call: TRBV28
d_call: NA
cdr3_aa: ASWDYRLLRGTQY

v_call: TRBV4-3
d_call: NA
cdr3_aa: ASSQEAGATEAF

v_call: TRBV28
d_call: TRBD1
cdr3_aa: ASSSGTGTGTYEQY

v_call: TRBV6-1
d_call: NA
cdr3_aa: ASSPPGQRGNTIY

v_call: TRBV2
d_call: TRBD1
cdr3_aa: ASSAGTGGSYGYT

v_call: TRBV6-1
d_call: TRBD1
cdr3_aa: ASSDGTGGRYEQY

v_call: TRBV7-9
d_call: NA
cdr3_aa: ASSHATVSSYEQY

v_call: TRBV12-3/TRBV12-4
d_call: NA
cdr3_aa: ASSPGQREAF

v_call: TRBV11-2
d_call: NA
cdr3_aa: ASSGHRTTEAF

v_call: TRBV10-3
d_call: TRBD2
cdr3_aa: AITSGTSGTGELF

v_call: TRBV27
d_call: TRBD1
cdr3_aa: ASRRDSGAGNQPQH

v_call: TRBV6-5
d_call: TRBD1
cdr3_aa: ASSYSTGVNTEAF

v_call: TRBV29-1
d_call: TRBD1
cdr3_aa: SVRGTGGGETQY

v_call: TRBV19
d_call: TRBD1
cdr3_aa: ASSWTGRTEAF

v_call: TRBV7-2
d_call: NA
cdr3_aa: ASSQTPPPQGLIAQY

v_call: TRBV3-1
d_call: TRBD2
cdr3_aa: ASSLSGLAGVYEQY

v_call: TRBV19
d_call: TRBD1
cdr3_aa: ASSIGHRGWYGYT

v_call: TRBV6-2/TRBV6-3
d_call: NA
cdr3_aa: ASSYRETGELF

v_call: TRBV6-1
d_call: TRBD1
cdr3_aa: ASRRDRRSEAF

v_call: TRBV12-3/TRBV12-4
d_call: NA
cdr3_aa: ASSLVTGNTGELF

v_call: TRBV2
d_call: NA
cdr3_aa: ASMGPRDTEAF

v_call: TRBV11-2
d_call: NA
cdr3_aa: ASSLPRLSKQY

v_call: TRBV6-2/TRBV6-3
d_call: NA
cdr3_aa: ASSYRAAQPQH

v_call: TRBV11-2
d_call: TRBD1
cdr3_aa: ASSLGSGGYTEAF

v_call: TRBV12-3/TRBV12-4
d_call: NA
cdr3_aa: ASRTSTKETQY

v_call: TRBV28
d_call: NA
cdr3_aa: ASSGGDYEQY

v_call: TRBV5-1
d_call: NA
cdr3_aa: ASSFVSRSSYEQY

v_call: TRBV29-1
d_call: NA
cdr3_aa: SVGSSYEQY

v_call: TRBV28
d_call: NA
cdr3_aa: ASSLRSGYSYNSPLH

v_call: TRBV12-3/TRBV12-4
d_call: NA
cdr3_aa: ASKDWGGGETQY

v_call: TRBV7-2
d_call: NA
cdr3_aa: ASSLGFLSGELF

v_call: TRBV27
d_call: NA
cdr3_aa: ASALRGSYEQY

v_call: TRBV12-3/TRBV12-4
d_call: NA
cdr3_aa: ASSSGIDTGELF

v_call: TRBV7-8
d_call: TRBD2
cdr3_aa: ASTILLAGVETQY

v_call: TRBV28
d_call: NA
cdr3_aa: ASAWDAGYGYT

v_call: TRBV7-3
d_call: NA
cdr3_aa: ASSFPGWGAVGTDTQY

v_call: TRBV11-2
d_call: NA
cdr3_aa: ASSAQRTVEQY

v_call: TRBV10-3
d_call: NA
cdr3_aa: AIGYGAKNIQY